A single T cell receptor (beta chain) is shown here with its context. Its specificity is not known. The data stem from a study of shared clonotypes between healthy human individuals. General study findings and limits: Relative to clonotypes present in all four donors, those not shared had lower generation probabilities.

TCRdb keeps only in-frame clones here, not all; method: immunoSEQ multiplex PCR. Of more than 1 million clones listed, more than 75% are singletons. Trimming took 6 bases from V and 2 from J; bases not matched to a gene: 6. The CDR3 extends over 15 amino acids. CDR1 is MNHEY and CDR2 is SVGAGI in the germline V gene. The chain carries TRBV6-5 and TRBJ2-1; TRBD1 agrees at 8 bases. The specimen sequenced was memory CD4+ T cells from PBMCs. Sample subset: CD45RA-negative fraction. The clonotype originates from a man younger than 35 in good health. Some clones in this sample may be carry-over from other donors' samples. CDR3 sequence reads: CASSPRGLPYNEQFF. The CDR3 coding sequence is TGTGCCAGCAGCCCCAGGGGGCTCCCCTACAATGAGCAGTTCTTC.